Following are 12 T cell receptor beta chains from one sample sequenced in a study of vaccination effects on CD4 cells after COVID-19. Before sequencing, viral peptide pools were used by the ViraFEST assay to expand antigen-specific CD4+ T cells. When about ten days of culture had elapsed, CD4+ T cells were isolated. From March to December 2020, the person had a SARS-CoV-2 infection that was confirmed by PCR. Clones were sequenced by immunoSEQ multiplex PCR, and TCRdb holds only the in-frame ones, with some missing. The sample records 25,000 to 35,000 clones, approximately 72% being singletons. Their cognate antigens are unknown. The sequencing here drew on CD4+ T cells from PBMCs cultured with a peptide pool, taken before COVID-19 vaccination. The origin of the receptors is a human donor who had a prior SARS-CoV-2 infection.

The table lists this clone with a few counts. V and J are TRBV6-2 or TRBV6-3 and TRBJ2-7, with D perhaps TRBD2 (6 bases). The V end was cut by 3 bases, the J end by 6 bases, with 12 bases between. Germline CDR1 reads MNHEY; CDR2 reads SVGEGT. This CDR3 has 13 residues. DNA of the CDR3: TGTGCCAGCAGTTATTGCCTAGCGTGCGAGCAGTACTTC. Its translation is CASSYCLACEQYF.

This chain joins TRBV5-1 and TRBJ2-2; 9 nucleotides align to TRBD1. The CDR3 loop spans 15 amino acids. The trim removed 3 bases at V and 7 bases at J, leaving 7 bases unmatched. Germline assignment: CDR1 SGHRS and CDR2 YFSETQ. CDR3 residues: CASSSIGQGIGELFF. In DNA, the CDR3 is TGCGCCAGCAGCTCAATCGGACAGGGGATCGGGGAGCTGTTTTTT.

V gene TRBV29-1 combines with J gene TRBJ2-7; 7 nucleotides agree with TRBD1. Germline lookup yields CDR1 SQVTM and CDR2 ANQGSEA. CDR3 size: 12 residues. The V and J ends lost 5 bases and 4 bases, in that order; junction bases with no gene match: 5. CDR3 nucleotide sequence: TGCAGCGTTACAGGGGAAAGGTACGAGCAGTACTTC. It codes for CSVTGERYEQYF.

The genes are TRBV5-5 and TRBJ1-1; D possibly corresponds to TRBD1 (5 bases). The CDR3 runs to 15 residues. Deletions cut 3 bases from V and 4 bases from J, with 16 bases between. CDR1 SGHKS and CDR2 YYEKEE come from the germline V gene (reference sequence). The CDR3 loop is CASSYSGGGGTEAFF. DNA for the CDR3: TGTGCCAGCAGCTACAGTGGTGGGGGGGGCACTGAAGCTTTCTTT.

This clone was observed a few times. The rearrangement joins TRBV5-1 to TRBJ1-4; perhaps TRBD1 as D (6 bases). Looked up from germline, CDR1 is SGHRS and CDR2 is YFSETQ. Trimming cost V 4 bases and J 8 bases, with 15 bases left between them. The CDR3 totals 14 residues. Here the CDR3 DNA reads TGCGCCAGCAGCCCTCAGGGGAGTGGGGAAAAACTGTTTTTT. It translates to CASSPQGSGEKLFF. The whole variable domain, remainder taken from reference TRBV5-1 and TRBJ1-4, is KAGVTQTPRYLIKTRGQQVTLSCSPISGHRSVSWYQQTPGQGLQFLFEYFSETQRNKGNFPGRFSGRQFSNSRSEMNVSTLELGDSALYLCASSPQGSGEKLFFGSGTQLSVL.

The chain couples TRBV15 to TRBJ2-3; 10 nucleotides line up with TRBD2. The CDR3 contains 17 residues. Germline CDR1 LNHNV, CDR2 YYDKDF (reference sequence). J lost 4 bases, V lost 0 bases, and 7 bases had no gene match. The CDR3 here is CATSRDVLAGTADTQYF. In DNA, the CDR3 is TGTGCCACCAGCAGAGATGTACTAGCGGGAACGGCAGATACGCAGTATTTT.

In this sample, this clone turned up once. This sequence joins TRBV4-2 and TRBJ1-2, with D hard to call. Trimming left V 0 bases short and J 3 bases short, with 17 bases between. Germline values: CDR1 LGHNA, CDR2 YNFKEQ. The CDR3 runs to 17 residues. The CDR3 sequence: CASSQDWEARYYYGYTF. As DNA, the CDR3 is TGTGCCAGCAGCCAAGATTGGGAGGCCAGATACTACTATGGCTACACCTTC.

V usage is TRBV2 and J usage is TRBJ2-5; no firm D call. V lost 5 bases and J 6 bases, leaving 7 bases between the germline ends. CDR3 length equals 11 residues. From germline, CDR1 is SNHLY and CDR2 FYNNEI. DNA of the CDR3: TGTGCCAGCAGTCTTTCGAAGACCCAGTACTTC. Protein sequence: CASSLSKTQYF.

The genes are TRBV4-3 and TRBJ1-1; a weak D match, TRBD1 (5 bases). The V end lost 3 bases, the J end lost 1 base, and 12 bases lay between the germline ends. This CDR3 has 15 residues. Germline V gene sequence: CDR1 LGHNA, CDR2 YSLEER. Written as DNA, the CDR3 is TGCGCCAGCAGCCAGGGACCTGGCGCGAACACTGAAGCTTTCTTT. Its translation is CASSQGPGANTEAFF.

This chain connects TRBV3-1 (or the pseudogene TRBV3-2) to TRBJ1-3; 7 nucleotides agree with TRBD1. The CDR3 runs 14 residues. The germline V gene has CDR1 LGHDT and CDR2 YNNKEL (reference sequence). V trimming: 4 bases; J trimming: 5 bases; junction bases outside the gene matches: 5. The CDR3 coding sequence is TGTGCCAGCAGCCTTTGGGACAGAAGAAACACCATATATTTT. Its translation is CASSLWDRRNTIYF.

The table lists this clone with a few counts. The chain employs TRBV2 and TRBJ2-1; no definite D call. The germline gives CDR1 SNHLY, CDR2 FYNNEI. V gave up 5 bases and J gave up 2 bases, with 7 bases separating them. The CDR3 totals 13 residues. Here the CDR3 reads CASSPYPYNEQFF. The CDR3 region has the DNA TGTGCCAGCAGTCCGTACCCCTACAATGAGCAGTTCTTC.

The chain joins TRBV19 to TRBJ2-3, with a weak D call TRBD1 (5 bases). V was trimmed by 9 bases and J by 2 bases, leaving 18 bases between them. CDR1 is LNHDA, CDR2 SQIVND, per germline (reference sequence). CDR3 length: 15 amino acids. The DNA for the CDR3 is TGTGCCAGCAGAACTGGGGCTCTACTCACAGATACGCAGTATTTT. This encodes CASRTGALLTDTQYF.